The 27 T cell receptor beta chains below come from one sample, sequenced in a study of regulatory T cells in long-lasting Graves disease. Arm-PCR of CDR3 regions with iRepertoire HTBI primers generated TCR beta libraries. TCRdb re-called the multiplex PCR reads through MiXCR, storing one row per CDR3 protein. The table lists under 400,000 distinct CDR3 sequences, about a sixth of them singletons. As to time point: newly diagnosed GD, antithyroid drugs for less than 3 months. RNA isolated from PBMCs was used to make the TCR library. These data were likewise used in another study, on T cells in Graves' hyperthyroidism and ophthalmopathy.

The sequencing here drew on peripheral blood mononuclear cells (PBMCs), taken at new diagnosis, from a patient treated with antithyroid drugs. Receptor source: a man aged 35 to 55 with Graves disease.

Comment on this clonotype: A read error likely explains this, since a far larger clone differs by one base. The rearrangement joins TRBV7-9 to TRBJ2-3, with D perhaps given as TRBD1 or TRBD2 (5 bases each). The J call may be incorrect, as the DNA end agrees better with TRBJ2-7. The CDR3 is 14 residues long. CDR1 and CDR2 from the germline V gene are SEHNR and FQNEAQ (reference sequence). This CDR3 reads CASSPGIGAHEQYF. The CDR3 DNA reads as TGTGCCAGCAGCCCGGGGATAGGGGCCCACGAGCAGTACTTC.

This clonotype has at least ten counts. The chain employs TRBV20-1 and TRBJ2-3, with TRBD2 matching over 10 bases. From germline, CDR1 is DFQATT and CDR2 SNEGSKA (reference sequence). CDR3 length: 13 amino acids. The J segment lost 2 bases and the V segment lost 8 bases, leaving 4 bases of the junction unmatched. As DNA, the CDR3 is TGCAGTCCCCTAGCGGGGGACACAGATACGCAGTATTTT. Its translation is CSPLAGDTDTQYF.

This clonotype was found many times. The rearrangement links TRBV7-2 to TRBJ2-5; no definite D call. V lost 4 bases to trimming and J lost 5 bases, with 14 bases between them. Germline V gives CDR1 SGHTA, CDR2 FQGNSA. The CDR3 contains 14 residues. The CDR3 DNA sequence: TGTGCCAGCAGCTCCGGGCCAGTTCAGGAGACCCAGTACTTC. Translated, it gives CASSSGPVQETQYF.

This clonotype has only a few counts. The chain joins TRBV4-1 to TRBJ2-2, with D tentatively TRBD2 (5 bases). Germline CDR1 is MGHRA and CDR2 is YSYEKL. The CDR3 is made up of 16 amino acids. V was pared by 0 bases and J by 0 bases, with 8 bases between. The CDR3 spells CASSQEGRSNTGELFF. The CDR3 DNA is TGCGCCAGCAGCCAAGAAGGGAGATCGAACACCGGGGAGCTGTTTTTT.

This clonotype came up a few times. The rearrangement uses TRBV4-1 and TRBJ1-1, with 9 bases matching TRBD1. The CDR3 contains 14 residues. The V segment lost 6 bases and the J segment 1 base; nucleotides outside the gene matches: 3. The germline gives CDR1 MGHRA, CDR2 YSYEKL. The CDR3 coding sequence is TGCGCCAGCAGTCGGGACAGGGAGAACACTGAAGCTTTCTTT. It is translated as CASSRDRENTEAFF.

In its sample, this clonotype was seen many times. This chain uses TRBV28 with TRBJ1-5, with 7 bases fitting TRBD1. This CDR3 is 15 amino acids long. The ends lost 7 bases at V and 7 bases at J; junction bases unmatched: 13. Germline V gene sequence: CDR1 MDHEN, CDR2 SYDVKM. In DNA, the CDR3 is TGTGCCAGCACCATGACAGGGTCAGAGGCCCAGCCCCAGCATTTT. Protein: CASTMTGSEAQPQHF.

This clonotype was picked up a small number of times. The rearrangement uses TRBV20-1 and TRBJ1-2; maybe TRBD1 (5 bases). The germline V and J ends were trimmed by 1 base and 6 bases, with 21 bases remaining between them. CDR3 length equals 16 residues. Per germline, CDR1 DFQATT and CDR2 SNEGSKA (reference sequence). The CDR3 sequence: CSARVPRGLVGHGYTF. For the CDR3, the DNA is TGCAGTGCTAGAGTCCCCCGTGGCCTCGTGGGGCATGGCTACACCTTC.

This clonotype showed up just a few times. In DNA, the CDR3 is TGTGCCAGCAGCCAAGGAACGGTAGCGGGGGGCCAGGGCGAGCAGTACTTC. It translates to CASSQGTVAGGQGEQYF. The genes are TRBV4-2 and TRBJ2-7, with TRBD2 matching 10 bases. V lost 1 base to trimming and J lost 6 bases; unmatched junction nucleotides: 12. CDR1 is LGHNA and CDR2 is YNFKEQ in the germline V gene. The CDR3 has 17 residues.

This clonotype was seen a handful of times. A junction end diverges from the germline sequence, so it may reflect a read error. The V gene is TRBV24-1, the J gene TRBJ2-3; possibly TRBD2 for D (7 bases). The CDR3 covers 15 residues. Per the germline V gene, CDR1 is KGHDR and CDR2 is SFDVKD. The CDR3 region is CATGDLRGRQDTQYF. Here the CDR3 DNA reads TGTGCCACCGGTGATTTGCGGGGGCGGCAAGATACGCAGTATTTT.

This clonotype was counted ten times or more. The chain uses TRBV10-3 and TRBJ2-1, with 7 bases fitting TRBD1. From germline, CDR1 is ENHRY and CDR2 SYGVKD. The CDR3 is 16 amino acids. Losses at the gene ends were 5 bases for V and 2 bases for J; bases not matched to a gene: 9. This chain's CDR3 is CAISPRTGFAYNEQFF. CDR3 DNA: TGTGCCATCAGTCCAAGGACAGGTTTCGCCTACAATGAGCAGTTCTTC.

This clonotype was found many times. The rearrangement joins TRBV6-1 to TRBJ2-7; no definite D call. The CDR3 runs 14 residues. Trimming stripped 2 bases from V and 1 base from J, with 9 bases between. CDR1 MNHNS and CDR2 SASEGT come from the germline V gene. The CDR3 nucleotides read TGTGCCAGCAGTGAACAGGATTATTCCTACGAGCAGTACTTC. It encodes CASSEQDYSYEQYF.

The gene calls are TRBV5-1 and TRBJ2-6; TRBD1 matches 10 bases. CDR3 length: 19 amino acids. Trimming cost V 0 bases and J 0 bases; bases outside gene matches: 6. CDR1 is SGHRS, CDR2 YFSETQ, per germline. CDR3 loop: CASSLAPGQGYSGANVLTF. The CDR3 nucleotides are TGCGCCAGCAGCTTGGCCCCGGGACAGGGGTACTCTGGGGCCAACGTCCTGACTTTC.

This clonotype was detected a few times. The genes are TRBV5-1 and TRBJ2-7; a possible D gene is TRBD1 (5 bases). V was cut by 0 bases and J by 3 bases, with 13 bases left in between. CDR1 is SGHRS and CDR2 is YFSETQ in the germline V gene. The CDR3 has 15 residues. The CDR3 DNA reads TGCGCCAGCAGCTTGGGCGGATGGGGCATCTACGAGCAGTACTTC. Residues: CASSLGGWGIYEQYF. Drawing the rest from reference TRBV5-1 and TRBJ2-7, the complete variable domain is KAGVTQTPRYLIKTRGQQVTLSCSPISGHRSVSWYQQTPGQGLQFLFEYFSETQRNKGNFPGRFSGRQFSNSRSEMNVSTLELGDSALYLCASSLGGWGIYEQYFGPGTRLTVT.

In this sample, this clonotype turned up many times. The CDR3 region has the DNA TGCGCCAGCAGCTTGAGCCTAGCGGGGTCCTACGAGCAGTACTTC. Translated, it gives CASSLSLAGSYEQYF. The chain recombines TRBV5-1 with TRBJ2-7, with 9 positions matching TRBD2. Germline V gene data show CDR1 as SGHRS and CDR2 as YFSETQ. The CDR3 contains 15 residues. V shed 1 base, J shed 1 base, and the junction held 3 bases outside the gene matches. The entire variable domain, with the rest obtained from reference TRBV5-1 and TRBJ2-7, is as follows: KAGVTQTPRYLIKTRGQQVTLSCSPISGHRSVSWYQQTPGQGLQFLFEYFSETQRNKGNFPGRFSGRQFSNSRSEMNVSTLELGDSALYLCASSLSLAGSYEQYFGPGTRLTVT.

The chain employs TRBV9 and TRBJ2-3; 13 nucleotides match TRBD2. This CDR3 is built from 17 residues. The germline gives CDR1 SGDLS, CDR2 YYNGEE. Germline trimming cut 4 bases from V and 6 bases from J; bases unmatched to any gene: 11. This CDR3 reads CASSFRTSGGRGDTQYF. CDR3 bases: TGTGCCAGCAGCTTTCGGACTAGCGGGGGACGCGGGGATACGCAGTATTTT.

This clonotype was picked up many times. J is TRBJ2-2 and V is TRBV28; D gene unclear. CDR1 is MDHEN, CDR2 SYDVKM, per germline. The CDR3 runs 15 residues. V lost 7 bases and J lost 4, with 16 bases in between. The CDR3 sequence: CASTGAEVSTGELFF. The DNA of the CDR3 is TGTGCCAGCACCGGCGCAGAGGTGAGCACCGGGGAGCTGTTTTTT.

This clonotype was counted many times. The CDR3 here is CASSPWDRPGETQYF. In DNA form, the CDR3 reads TGTGCCAGCAGTCCCTGGGACCGCCCGGGGGAGACCCAGTACTTC. The rearrangement links TRBV28 to TRBJ2-5, with D tentatively TRBD1 or TRBD2 (5 bases each). Trimming pared 5 bases from V and 5 bases from J, leaving 18 bases between. CDR3 size: 15 residues. Germline CDR1 reads MDHEN; CDR2 reads SYDVKM.

The chain couples TRBV2 to TRBJ2-3; 11 nucleotides agree with TRBD2. Germline CDR1 is SNHLY and CDR2 is FYNNEI. CDR3 size: 15 residues. The ends lost 6 bases at V and 3 bases at J; junction bases unmatched: 5. The CDR3 DNA is TGTGCCAGCAGCATAGCGGGGGGGCCGACAGATACGCAGTATTTT. It yields the protein CASSIAGGPTDTQYF.

In its sample, this clonotype was seen many times. This rearrangement joins TRBV6-1 to TRBJ2-3, with D unresolved. Germline lookup yields CDR1 MNHNS and CDR2 SASEGT. V lost 6 bases to trimming and J lost 6 bases, with 25 bases between them. The CDR3 spans 17 residues. In DNA form, the CDR3 reads TGTGCCAGCAGCCACACTACGGCTGCTGGGCGTTGGGATACGCAGTATTTT. Encoded protein: CASSHTTAAGRWDTQYF.

This rearrangement joins TRBV11-2 to TRBJ2-1; 9 nucleotides align to TRBD1. Trimming at V came to 0 bases and at J to 7 bases, leaving 7 bases not matched to a gene. The germline CDR1 and CDR2 sequences are SGHAT and FQNNGV. The CDR3 is made up of 16 amino acids. DNA for the CDR3: TGTGCCAGCAGCTTAGATCTTGACAGGGGGGTGAATGAGCAGTTCTTC. Amino acids: CASSLDLDRGVNEQFF. The full variable domain, with the rest looked up from reference TRBV11-2 and TRBJ2-1, is EAGVAQSPRYKIIEKRQSVAFWCNPISGHATLYWYQQILGQGPKLLIQFQNNGVVDDSQLPKDRFSAERLKGVDSTLKIQPAKLEDSAVYLCASSLDLDRGVNEQFFGPGTRLTVL.

This clonotype has only a few counts. The chain employs TRBV20-1 and TRBJ2-7; no clear D. CDR3 length: 12 amino acids. The V gene lost 6 bases and the J gene lost 6 bases, with 15 bases spanning the gap. Germline lookup yields CDR1 DFQATT and CDR2 SNEGSKA (reference sequence). The CDR3 coding sequence is TGCAGTGCCTCGTGGAATACCTTCGAGCAGTACTTC. Translation gives CSASWNTFEQYF.

This clonotype has at least ten counts. The J gene is TRBJ2-5, the V gene TRBV18, with D unresolved. This CDR3 is 13 amino acids long. Deletions cut 2 bases from V and 5 bases from J, with 9 bases between. Germline CDR1 and CDR2: KGHSH and LQKENI. The CDR3 DNA reads as TGTGCCAGCTCACCATATGATCGTGAGACCCAGTACTTC. Its protein is CASSPYDRETQYF.

At least ten counts were recorded for this clonotype. This chain connects TRBV11-3 to TRBJ2-3; no clear D gene. The germline gives CDR1 SGHNT, CDR2 YENEEA. Trimming stripped 6 bases from V and 2 bases from J, with 15 bases between. The CDR3 is 15 amino acids. CDR3 sequence: CASSGPGGTTDTQYF. CDR3 nucleotides: TGTGCCAGCAGTGGACCGGGCGGTACCACAGATACGCAGTATTTT. The entire variable domain, with the rest obtained from reference TRBV11-3 and TRBJ2-3, is as follows: EAGVVQSPRYKIIEKKQPVAFWCNPISGHNTLYWYLQNLGQGPELLIRYENEEAVDDSQLPKDRFSAERLKGVDSTLKIQPAELGDSAVYLCASSGPGGTTDTQYFGPGTRLTVL.

This clonotype was seen at least ten times. The genes are TRBV12-3 or TRBV12-4 and TRBJ2-3; maybe TRBD1 (5 bases). V lost 3 bases and J 0 bases, leaving 7 bases between the germline ends. The CDR3 is made up of 14 amino acids. The chain's CDR3 is CASSLTASTDTQYF. CDR3 DNA: TGTGCCAGCAGTTTGACAGCTAGCACAGATACGCAGTATTTT.

This chain joins TRBV28 and TRBJ2-1, with D maybe TRBD2 (6 bases). Trimming cost V 7 bases and J 14 bases, with 15 bases left between them. Germline V gene sequence: CDR1 MDHEN, CDR2 SYDVKM. The CDR3 is 11 amino acids. The CDR3 reads CASTAGTLEFF. CDR3 in DNA: TGTGCCAGCACCGCAGGGACTTTAGAGTTCTTC.

The chain joins TRBV20-1 to TRBJ2-1; 8 bases fit TRBD2. The DNA end is more similar to TRBJ2-5, so the J call may be wrong. CDR3 size: 12 residues. Germline assignment: CDR1 DFQATT and CDR2 SNEGSKA (reference sequence). Here the CDR3 reads CSASGGVETQYF. CDR3 bases: TGCAGTGCTAGCGGGGGGGTGGAGACCCAGTACTTC.

A few counts support this clonotype. This sequence joins TRBV15 and TRBJ1-1, with D uncertain. Germline CDR1 LNHNV, CDR2 YYDKDF (reference sequence). V lost 0 bases and J 3 bases, leaving 8 bases between the germline ends. The CDR3 is 14 amino acids. CDR3 protein: CATSRDPGYTEAFF. In nucleotides, the CDR3 is TGTGCCACCAGCAGAGACCCGGGCTACACTGAAGCTTTCTTT.